These 24 T cell receptor beta chains were all obtained from the same sample, sequenced in a study of blood T cell repertoires in COVID-19. Clones were read by immunoSEQ multiplex PCR, and TCRdb kept only the in-frame ones, dropping some. The data hold approximately 120,000 clones, with 85% to 90% observed a single time. Input material: peripheral blood. Every receptor here comes from a human donor in a cohort sampled during active COVID-19.

The genes are TRBV12-5 and TRBJ2-5; 8 nucleotides match TRBD1. This CDR3 has 15 residues. Looked up from germline, CDR1 is LGHNT and CDR2 is FRNRAP. V lost 1 base, J lost 5 bases, and 6 bases stayed unmatched. The DNA for the CDR3 is TGTGCTAGTGGTTTGGGGACAGGGCTACGGGAGACCCAGTACTTC. This codes for CASGLGTGLRETQYF. The whole variable domain, filled in from reference TRBV12-5 and TRBJ2-5, reads DARVTQTPRHKVTEMGQEVTMRCQPILGHNTVFWYRQTMMQGLELLAYFRNRAPLDDSGMPKDRFSAEMPDATLATLKIQPSEPRDSAVYFCASGLGTGLRETQYFGPGTRLLVL.

V gene TRBV7-9 combines with J gene TRBJ2-2, with a tentative D call TRBD2 (6 bases). This CDR3 is built from 15 residues. The germline V gene encodes CDR1 SEHNR and CDR2 FQNEAQ (reference sequence). V was pared by 4 bases and J by 3 bases, with 12 bases between. CDR3 nucleotides: TGTGCCAGCAGCTCCGGGGGTTTATACACCGGGGAGCTGTTTTTT. Translated, it gives CASSSGGLYTGELFF.

The rearrangement links TRBV2 to TRBJ1-6, with D tentatively TRBD1 (5 bases). Germline CDR1 is SNHLY and CDR2 is FYNNEI. The V end lost 5 bases, the J end lost 0 bases, and 14 bases lay between the germline ends. The CDR3 totals 17 residues. CDR3 sequence reads: CASSHRQFNSYNSPLHF. DNA for the CDR3: TGTGCCAGCAGTCACAGACAGTTTAACTCCTATAATTCACCCCTCCACTTT.

V gene TRBV2 combines with J gene TRBJ1-6, with 11 bases that match TRBD1. Per the germline V gene, CDR1 is SNHLY and CDR2 is FYNNEI. The V gene end was trimmed by 4 bases and the J gene end by 5 bases; junction bases not matched to a gene: 1. The CDR3 runs 15 residues. The CDR3 DNA follows: TGTGCCAGCAGTGTGGGACAGGGGGATAATTCACCCCTCCACTTT. Translated: CASSVGQGDNSPLHF.

The chain is built from TRBV19 and TRBJ2-3, with 8 bases matching TRBD2. This CDR3 is 13 amino acids long. Germline V gives CDR1 LNHDA, CDR2 SQIVND (reference sequence). V shed 7 bases and J 1 base; nucleotides not matched to a gene: 1. CDR3 bases: TGTGCCAGTACCGGGGGGGGCACAGATACGCAGTATTTT. Translating it yields CASTGGGTDTQYF.

The chain recombines TRBV6-1 with TRBJ1-1; D remains unclear. V was trimmed by 0 bases and J by 11 bases, leaving 16 bases between them. The CDR3 is 14 amino acids. Per germline, CDR1 MNHNS and CDR2 SASEGT. Here the CDR3 reads CASSEALGGNSAFF. The CDR3 DNA sequence: TGTGCCAGCAGTGAAGCCCTCGGAGGGAACAGTGCTTTCTTT.

The chain carries TRBV5-8 and TRBJ2-3; 16 nucleotides line up with TRBD2. There are 18 residues in the CDR3. Germline-derived CDR1 and CDR2 are SGHTS and YDEGEE. V was clipped by 4 bases and J by 0 bases; unmatched bases: 5. The DNA of the CDR3 is TGTGCCAGCAGCACCGGGACTAGCGGGGGGGGTAGCACAGATACGCAGTATTTT. It is translated as CASSTGTSGGGSTDTQYF.

The chain combines TRBV28 with TRBJ2-1; 13 nucleotides align to TRBD2. The junction had 5 bases not matched to a gene; V was cut back by 4 bases and J by 5 bases. The germline CDR1 and CDR2 sequences are MDHEN and SYDVKM. The CDR3 consists of 16 residues. DNA of the CDR3: TGTGCCAGCAGTTACGACGGGACTAGCGGGAACAATGAGCAGTTCTTC. This sequence encodes CASSYDGTSGNNEQFF.

The chain uses TRBV21-1 and TRBJ2-1; the tabulated D call, TRBD2, remains unverified against the DNA. TRBV21-1 is listed as a pseudogene. This CDR3 has 17 amino acids. The CDR3 reads CASRFRLAGDVRNEQFF. CDR3 sequence (DNA): TGTGCCAGCAGGTTCCGGCTAGCGGGAGATGTTCGCAATGAGCAGTTCTTC.

This chain joins TRBV6-6 and TRBJ2-7; D possibly corresponds to TRBD1 (6 bases). CDR1 MNHNY and CDR2 SVGAGI come from the germline V gene (reference sequence). The ends were cut back, 11 bases at V and 2 bases at J, with 16 bases in the middle. The CDR3 runs to 13 residues. CDR3 coding DNA: TGTGCCGTCAGGGGCTTCGACGCCTACGAGCAGTACTTC. This gives the protein CAVRGFDAYEQYF.

The rearrangement uses TRBV5-4 and TRBJ2-2; 7 positions agree with TRBD1. Germline loops: CDR1 SGHNT, CDR2 YYREEE (reference sequence). CDR3 length: 14 residues. V lost 5 bases to trimming and J lost 5 bases; unmatched junction nucleotides: 6. CDR3 residues: CASRRQGWTGELFF. The CDR3 coding sequence is TGTGCCAGCAGGCGACAGGGTTGGACCGGGGAGCTGTTTTTT. Using reference TRBV5-4 and TRBJ2-2 for the parts outside the CDR3, the full variable domain is ETGVTQSPTHLIKTRGQQVTLRCSSQSGHNTVSWYQQALGQGPQFIFQYYREEENGRGNFPPRFSGLQFPNYSSELNVNALELDDSALYLCASRRQGWTGELFFGEGSRLTVL.

The chain has TRBV27 and TRBJ2-3, with TRBD1 matching 7 bases. CDR3 length equals 13 residues. Per germline, CDR1 MNHEY and CDR2 SMNVEV (reference sequence). The junction had 6 bases not matched to a gene; V was cut back by 5 bases and J by 7 bases. The CDR3 protein is CASSIWTGHTQYF. The CDR3 region has the DNA TGTGCCAGCAGTATTTGGACAGGACATACGCAGTATTTT.

The chain carries TRBV5-4 and TRBJ2-7; 11 nucleotides match TRBD1. Germline loops: CDR1 SGHNT, CDR2 YYREEE (reference sequence). Losses at the gene ends were 9 bases for V and 6 bases for J; bases not matched to a gene: 8. The length of the CDR3 is 13 residues. The CDR3 bases are TGTGCCAACTCGGACAGGGGGCGCATCGAGCAGTACTTC. It translates to CANSDRGRIEQYF.

This chain connects TRBV14 to TRBJ2-1; 8 bases are a match to TRBD2. The CDR3 loop spans 18 amino acids. The germline V gene encodes CDR1 SGHDN and CDR2 FVKESK. Unmatched junction bases numbered 11, after V lost 1 base and J lost 3 bases. CDR3 residues: CASSQGPGLAAYYNEQFF. The CDR3 bases are TGTGCCAGCAGCCAAGGACCCGGACTAGCCGCCTACTACAATGAGCAGTTCTTC.

The rearrangement uses TRBV7-2 and TRBJ2-1, with D possibly being TRBD2 (6 bases). The CDR3 has 12 amino acids. Deletions cut 3 bases from V and 10 bases from J, with 10 bases between. The germline CDR1 and CDR2 sequences are SGHTA and FQGNSA. The DNA for the CDR3 is TGTGCCAGCAGCTTTAGCGGCCGGGAGCAGTTCTTC. It translates to CASSFSGREQFF.

This clone appeared a single time. The chain has TRBV28 and TRBJ1-4; the D is unclear. The CDR3 loop spans 15 amino acids. Trimming removed 6 bases from V and 7 bases from J, with 18 bases in between. The V gene's germline CDR1 is MDHEN and CDR2 SYDVKM. CDR3 nucleotides: TGTGCCAGCAGCCTCAGAGAGGGCGCCGGTGAAAAACTGTTTTTT. Translated: CASSLREGAGEKLFF.

The rearrangement links TRBV4-2 to TRBJ1-4; D may be TRBD1 (6 bases). Germline V CDR1 and CDR2: LGHNA, YNFKEQ. With 0 bases removed from V and 8 bases from J, the gap between germline ends came to 10 bases. This CDR3 spans 14 amino acids. The CDR3 region is CASSQEGADEKLFF. Here the CDR3 DNA reads TGTGCCAGCAGCCAAGAGGGGGCGGACGAAAAACTGTTTTTT.

This chain links TRBV10-3 with TRBJ1-1, with D perhaps TRBD1 (5 bases). The CDR3 extends over 12 amino acids. Deletions cut 2 bases from V and 7 bases from J, with 8 bases between. The germline V gene encodes CDR1 ENHRY and CDR2 SYGVKD. CDR3 nucleotide sequence: TGTGCCATCAGTGAGGGGACTTATGAAGCTTTCTTT. Protein: CAISEGTYEAFF.

The V and J genes are TRBV2 and TRBJ2-7, with D perhaps matching TRBD2 (6 bases). The CDR3 has 14 amino acids. In germline, CDR1 is SNHLY, CDR2 FYNNEI. The V end was cut by 2 bases, the J end by 4 bases, with 12 bases between. This CDR3 is CASSELLATYEQYF. DNA for the CDR3: TGTGCCAGCAGTGAACTACTAGCAACATACGAGCAGTACTTC.

This clone has just one count. The CDR3 loop reads CASSQSLEYEQYF. DNA for the CDR3: TGCGCCAGCAGCCAGAGCCTAGAATACGAGCAGTACTTC. The V and J genes are TRBV4-1 and TRBJ2-7; D remains unclear. The germline V and J ends were trimmed by 3 bases and 4 bases, with 10 bases remaining between them. This CDR3 region has 13 residues. Looked up from germline, CDR1 is MGHRA and CDR2 is YSYEKL.

This chain links TRBV7-9 with TRBJ2-1, with 12 bases fitting TRBD2. The J segment lost 7 bases and the V segment lost 6 bases, leaving 7 bases of the junction unmatched. The CDR3 is 15 residues long. The V gene's germline CDR1 is SEHNR and CDR2 FQNEAQ (reference sequence). CDR3 sequence: CASRLAGGPRNEQFF. CDR3 nucleotides: TGTGCCAGCAGGCTAGCGGGGGGGCCTCGGAATGAGCAGTTCTTC. Full variable domain (missing parts from reference TRBV7-9 and TRBJ2-1): DTGVSQNPRHKITKRGQNVTFRCDPISEHNRLYWYRQTLGQGPEFLTYFQNEAQLEKSRLLSDRFSAERPKGSFSTLEIQRTEQGDSAMYLCASRLAGGPRNEQFFGPGTRLTVL.

This chain uses TRBV28 with TRBJ1-3, with D perhaps TRBD1 (5 bases). Germline loops: CDR1 MDHEN, CDR2 SYDVKM. Trimming pared 3 bases from V and 0 bases from J, leaving 12 bases between. The length of the CDR3 is 16 residues. The CDR3 is CASSLGVGGSGNTIYF. In nucleotides, the CDR3 is TGTGCCAGCAGTTTGGGGGTGGGGGGCTCTGGAAACACCATATATTTT.

As regards this clone: Other DNA sequences in the sample encode the same CDR3. The V and J genes are TRBV7-2 and TRBJ1-5, with 8 bases identical to TRBD1. CDR1 is SGHTA, CDR2 FQGNSA, per germline. This CDR3 contains 15 residues. The J segment lost 6 bases and the V segment lost 1 base, leaving 5 bases of the junction unmatched. CDR3 loop: CASSLVGQGGQPQHF. The CDR3, as DNA: TGTGCCAGCAGCTTAGTAGGACAGGGCGGTCAGCCCCAGCATTTT.

The rearrangement links TRBV7-2 to TRBJ2-7; the match to TRBD1 covers 7 bases. Germline V gene lookup returns CDR1 SGHTA and CDR2 FQGNSA. The CDR3 has 13 residues. Trimming removed 7 bases from V and 5 bases from J; junction bases left unmatched: 8. The CDR3 loop is CASNVGGSDEQYF. CDR3 nucleotides: TGTGCCAGCAACGTAGGGGGCTCGGACGAGCAGTACTTC. The full variable domain, in which reference TRBV7-2 and TRBJ2-7 provide the parts outside the CDR3, is GAGVSQSPSNKVTEKGKDVELRCDPISGHTALYWYRQSLGQGLEFLIYFQGNSAPDKSGLPSDRFSAERTGGSVSTLTIQRTQQEDSAVYLCASNVGGSDEQYFGPGTRLTVT.